Here is one T cell receptor (beta chain) with its context. The sample holds a few counts of this clonotype. This clone's antigen is unknown. The sample holds no much larger clone one base away, and base qualities are not on file. The 40 or so donors, aged about 6 to 95 years, were systemically healthy Caucasian individuals from Russia. About 9.6 milliliters of peripheral blood were collected from each donor into EDTA-treated Vacutainer tubes. Ficoll-Paque density-gradient centrifugation was used to isolate PBMCs, with at least 6.5 million obtained per sample. Total RNA, at least 6 micrograms per sample, was extracted from PBMCs with Trizol reagent. For every donor, an aliquot of PBMCs went through flow cytometry to measure the percentages of naive CD45RAhigh/CD27high T cells. This entry comes from a study of blood T cells in healthy people across ages (dated by TCRdb to 2014 to 2015). Some background on the complete study: Template switching captured roughly one uniquely barcoded TCR beta cDNA molecule per two T cells in model experiments. The study measured age-related changes in TCR beta repertoire diversity using deep sequencing normalized with unique cDNA molecular identifiers. Four age groups were formed from the donors: young (average approximately 15 years), middle-aged (approximately 41), aged (around 68) and long-lived (roughly 88). To avoid experimental bias, donors of different ages were distributed randomly across sequencing lanes. Using the same blood draw, the study looked at two additional independent replicas of 1 million unique cDNA reads for two donors, one aged 18 to 30 and the other aged 80 or older. General findings and caveats noted by the study authors: Because the CMV infection status of the donors was unknown, age-related changes in expanded clonotypes may potentially have been confounded. Estimates of total diversity from one million sequenced T cells were regarded as lower bounds and underestimates. A strong correlation was found between observed TCR beta diversity and the percentage of naive T cells measured by flow cytometry. Bulk unsorted PBMC profiling prevented conclusive comparison of naive and antigen-experienced compartments. Observed TCR beta diversity per million T cells fell roughly linearly with age, and a significant reduction was already apparent by age around 40. The long-lived group showed more naive CD4+ T cells, fewer expanded clones and increased TCR diversity than the aged group, suggesting age selection.

The library relied on 5' RACE. Sequencing was carried out with an Illumina HiSeq 2500. The second PCR ran for roughly 7 to 12 cycles and used a J-beta primer mix along with a sample-barcoded 5' primer. A unique molecular identifier was introduced onto each TCR beta cDNA molecule by a template-switch 5' adaptor carrying 12 random nucleotides. Each sample yielded at least 2.5 million CDR3-containing paired-end reads. First-strand cDNA was synthesized from all RNA with the Mint cDNA synthesis kit, primed by a TRBC-specific oligonucleotide. All cDNA was treated with uracil-DNA glycosylase and then went through a first 18-cycle PCR with the universal primers M1SS and BC2_uni_R. The authors processed their data as follows. Each sample was normalized by randomly selecting 1 million high-quality reads, each carrying a distinct molecular identifier. Instead of being binned into consensus sequences, reads that shared molecular identifiers were thrown out. MiTCR, with a Q25 quality threshold and the strictest error-elimination algorithm, was used for CDR3 identification, clonotype clustering and error correction. A nonparametric unseen species model with Euler transformation was used to estimate a lower bound on total TCR beta diversity. TCRdb reprocessing: public reads trimmed at Q25 with fastp, clones called with MiXCR, in-frame beta chains kept. Entries are consolidated by CDR3 protein sequence, retaining the most common genes and DNA. The V and J calls were not made by the authors but by TCRdb's processing. The sample table contains more than 1 million distinct CDR3 sequences; only one count was recorded for under 45% of them. The ten largest account for around 18% of the sample.

Trimmed from V: 5 bases; trimmed from J: 3 bases; junction bases lacking a gene match: 8. Based on the germline V gene, the CDR1 and CDR2 sequences are SGHVS and FQNEAQ. The CDR3 sequence holds 15 residues, the cysteine and phenylalanine included. CDR3 DNA only is kept here, 45 bases in frame from base 1. This clonotype was obtained from a woman aged 60-75 years in good health. Sequenced material: blood. The V and J segments used are TRBV7-8 and TRBJ2-7, with 9 bases matching TRBD2. The CDR3: CASSPLVSGSYEQYF. The DNA is as follows: TGTGCCAGCAGCCCCTTGGTTAGCGGGAGCTACGAGCAGTACTTC. Extended through the reference TRBV7-8 and TRBJ2-7 proteins, this CDR3 yields the full variable domain: GAGVSQSPRYKVAKRGQDVALRCDPISGHVSLFWYQQALGQGPEFLTYFQNEAQLDKSGLPSDRFFAERPEGSVSTLKIQRTQQEDSAVYLCASSPLVSGSYEQYFGPGTRLTVT.